This TCR beta chain was sequenced for a study of CD8 T cell repertoires and HIV-1 epitope variants. Study-level points and caveats: About five clonotypes recognized Nef KF9, one HW9, none TAALDMSHF.

This clone has only a few counts. Its antigen is not identified. The repertoire was sequenced with immunoSEQ multiplex PCR; TCRdb's copy has only in-frame clones and lacks some. The sample carries about 4,900 clones, 65% to 70% recorded once. V gave up 3 bases and J gave up 7 bases, with 13 bases separating them. The CDR3 runs to 13 residues. Germline assignment: CDR1 LNHDA and CDR2 SQIVND (reference sequence). This TCR was sampled from a male donor with HIV. The chain is built from TRBV19 and TRBJ2-7; D gene ambiguous. The material sequenced was cultured CD8+ T cells derived from PBMCs. CDR3 sequence (DNA): TGTGCCAGTAGTATGAACTCCCTCCTGGAGCAGTACTTC. Its translation is CASSMNSLLEQYF.